Below are 7 T cell receptor beta chains sequenced from a single sample in a study of blood T cell repertoires in COVID-19. The assay was immunoSEQ multiplex PCR, and TCRdb's table has in-frame clones only and misses some. The repertoire holds approximately 380,000 clones, with approximately 90% as singletons. The sequencing input was PBMCs or T cells enriched from blood (not recorded which). The receptor source for this set is a woman in her 40s who had been exposed to COVID-19.

This clone is a singleton in its sample. The chain has TRBV11-3 and TRBJ2-3; maybe TRBD2 (7 bases). Looked up from germline, CDR1 is SGHNT and CDR2 is YENEEA. Trimming took 3 bases from V and 3 from J, leaving 10 bases between them. CDR3 length: 14 residues. The CDR3 loop is CASSFRGATDTQYF. The DNA of the CDR3 is TGTGCCAGCAGCTTTCGGGGGGCAACAGATACGCAGTATTTT.

This clone was seen just once. V gene TRBV2 combines with J gene TRBJ2-1; 12 bases align to TRBD1. Germline V gene lookup returns CDR1 SNHLY and CDR2 FYNNEI. This CDR3 contains 15 residues. V shed 4 bases and J 8 bases; nucleotides not matched to a gene: 6. The DNA of the CDR3 is TGTGCCAGCAGTGTCCGGGACAGGGGGCTCGATGAGCAGTTCTTC. It codes for CASSVRDRGLDEQFF.

The J gene is TRBJ2-7, the V gene TRBV6-1; tentative D call: TRBD2 (6 bases). CDR1 and CDR2 from the germline V gene are MNHNS and SASEGT. The CDR3 totals 14 residues. The V end lost 0 bases, the J end lost 5 bases, and 11 bases lay between the germline ends. The CDR3 DNA is TGTGCCAGCAGTGAAGCGGGGGGTAGGGACGAGCAGTACTTC. Amino acids: CASSEAGGRDEQYF.

V is TRBV7-9 and J is TRBJ2-5, with TRBD2 matching 7 bases. This CDR3 is 15 amino acids long. Looked up from germline, CDR1 is SEHNR and CDR2 is FQNEAQ (reference sequence). V trimming: 4 bases; J trimming: 5 bases; junction bases outside the gene matches: 10. The CDR3 bases are TGTGCCAGCAGCTCTCCAGCGGGGACGGTGGAGACCCAGTACTTC. It codes for CASSSPAGTVETQYF.

Details on this clone: The junction does not match germline at one end; this may be a read error. This sample also contains other DNA sequences that code for the same CDR3. V is TRBV28 and J is TRBJ1-3, with 8 positions matching TRBD1. CDR3 length: 15 amino acids. Germline V CDR1 and CDR2: MDHEN, SYDVKM. This CDR3 is CASSYRGRRGNTIYF. DNA of the CDR3: TGCGCCAGCAGTTACAGGGGGAGGAGGGGAAACACCATATATTTT.

This chain joins TRBV4-1 and TRBJ1-3; 8 bases are shared with TRBD1. Germline CDR1 and CDR2: MGHRA and YSYEKL. J gave up 4 bases and V 4 bases, and 15 bases lay outside the gene matches. The CDR3 sequence is 18 residues long. The CDR3 sequence: CASSRQTGGFEVGNTIYF. As DNA, the CDR3 is TGCGCCAGCAGCCGCCAAACAGGGGGATTTGAAGTAGGAAACACCATATATTTT.

The chain employs TRBV7-2 and TRBJ2-2; TRBD2 aligns across 10 bases. This CDR3 has 16 amino acids. After removal of 5 bases from V and 4 bases from J, the junction contained 7 bases not matched to a gene. From germline, CDR1 is SGHTA and CDR2 FQGNSA. This CDR3 is CASSPVTSGTTGELFF. DNA for the CDR3: TGTGCCAGCAGCCCCGTTACTAGCGGGACCACCGGGGAGCTGTTTTTT.